This TCR beta chain was profiled in a study of radiotherapy plus CTLA-4 blockade in lung cancer. Study-wide background: Objective response rate was roughly 19%; disease control rate, 25% to 35%.

Chemo-refractory metastatic non-small-cell lung cancer patients were treated with focal radiation plus CTLA-4 blockade with ipilimumab. Libraries were prepared by immunoSEQ multiplex PCR; TCRdb keeps only in-frame clonotypes and omits some of them. The sample holds roughly 90,000 clones; 72% are singletons and the top ten take about an eighth. Study observations and caveats: Best predicting response, reportedly, were early blood T cell clone dynamics, with interferon-beta. An expansion of tumor-derived TCR clones occurred in blood after radiotherapy plus ipilimumab.

As to this clone: The antigen is undetermined.

This CDR3 is 15 amino acids long. With V trimmed by 5 bases and J by 3 bases, 5 bases remained unmatched. Germline values: CDR1 SGHTA, CDR2 FQGTGA. The source was peripheral blood, collected from a patient treated with radiotherapy plus ipilimumab. The chain combines TRBV7-3 with TRBJ2-7; 12 nucleotides align to TRBD2. The TCR originated in a human donor with non-small cell lung cancer that progressed on radiotherapy plus ipilimumab. The CDR3 region is CASSEGLAGIYEQYF. The CDR3 nucleotides read TGTGCCAGCAGCGAGGGACTAGCGGGTATCTACGAGCAGTACTTC.